This T cell receptor (beta chain) was sequenced during a study of blood T cell repertoires in COVID-19 (dated by TCRdb to the early 2020s). Regarding the research as a whole: Collaborator samples came from the United States, Italy and Spain and covered acute and convalescent phases of COVID-19. The prospective study material was composed of cDNA or gDNA derived from T cells, B-cell-depleted T cells, or PBMCs. Subjects who had been exposed to COVID-19, were actively infected with it, or had recovered from it provided the deeply sampled blood TCRbeta repertoires that made up the dataset. The repertoires were released in a freely available public database intended as a resource for research on the immune response to SARS-CoV-2. The samples were drawn from two sources: the first 160 participants of the ongoing ImmuneRACE study, and fewer than 1,500 subjects contributed by 6 global collaborators. Sample metadata almost always included a de-identified subject ID, COVID-19 status, age in years and sex. Where HLA class I and class II types were available, the types were taken from metadata supplied by the sample provider, not from assay-based typing.

The CDR1 and CDR2 encoded by the germline V gene are SNHLY and FYNNEI. Including cysteine and phenylalanine, the CDR3 has 15 amino acids. Only the CDR3 part of the read is kept: 45 bases, read in frame from the first base. V is trimmed back by 7 bases and J by 1 base, and the junction contains 7 bases that no gene match accounts for. Points on this clone: Its antigen specificity is not known. No clone much larger than this one lies a single base away; base qualities are absent.

TCRbeta CDR3 regions were amplified from genomic DNA using the immunoSEQ Assay, a bias-controlled multiplex PCR. The authors' analysis ran thus. Within the assay, amplification of reference gene primers was used to estimate how many nucleated cells each sample contained. To quantify the absolute abundance of each unique TCRbeta CDR3 rearrangement, sequence reads were collapsed and filtered. For each sample, productive Simpson clonality was calculated as the square root of Simpson's diversity index across productive rearrangements. This is the immuneACCESS table as TCRdb keeps it, with only in-frame sequences that have V and J called. A part of the clones is gone; compared with another copy, unresolved V genes explain less than half, and the rest is unexplained. V, J and clone size are taken as reported in that table, and D and trimming were inferred from the DNA itself. Counted in this sample were some 220,000 clones; 88% of them appeared once. About 2.6% of the sample belongs to the ten largest clones.

Broad study findings and their caveats: Clinical and demographic metadata were provided uncurated, with the amount varying by source and participant.

Enrolling through a virtual design, the prospective study's participants ranged in age from roughly 18 to 89 years and lived across some 23 United States geographic areas. In the prospective study, cohorts were assigned on the basis of participant-reported clinical history obtained from a screening survey and a study questionnaire. Recovered participants in ImmuneRACE Cohort 3 were defined by two consecutive negative NP/OP PCR tests, clearance by a healthcare professional, or resolution of symptoms. Mobile phlebotomists in the prospective study collected whole blood, serum and a nasopharyngeal or oropharyngeal swab from every participant. Over a roughly 2-month period, participants in the prospective study had the option of providing additional blood draws and questionnaires. Prospective study blood samples were shipped either frozen or at room temperature before DNA extraction.

This receptor was identified in a woman aged 25-40 years who had recovered from COVID-19. The sequenced sample was PBMCs or T cells enriched from blood (not recorded which). The rearranged chain carries TRBV2 and TRBJ1-1; TRBD1 matches 9 bases in the middle. The CDR3 region has the sequence CASTGTGSTNTEAFF. The DNA sequence is given as TGTGCCAGCACCGGGACAGGGAGCACGAACACTGAAGCTTTCTTT.